These 20 T cell receptor beta chains were sequenced from one sample in a study of shared clonotypes between healthy human individuals. The repertoire was sequenced with immunoSEQ multiplex PCR; TCRdb's copy has only in-frame clones and lacks some. The data show some 2,000,000 clones, with more than 90% seen just once and around 0.13% held by the top ten. The sample taken for sequencing was naive CD4+ T cells sorted from blood. Subset specified: CD45RA+ positively selected. The receptors shown here come from a man between 18 and 35 years old in good health.

The V and J genes are TRBV9 and TRBJ1-2; 7 bases fit TRBD1. The germline CDR1 and CDR2 sequences are SGDLS and YYNGEE. Trimming took 2 bases from V and 8 from J; bases not matched to a gene: 6. The CDR3 sequence is 13 residues long. The CDR3, as DNA: TGTGCCAGCAGCGTCCTACAGGGGCGAGGCTACACCTTC. It codes for CASSVLQGRGYTF.

V gene TRBV7-6 combines with J gene TRBJ1-3, with 7 bases aligning to TRBD1. Trimming at V came to 0 bases and at J to 2 bases, leaving 7 bases not matched to a gene. Germline V gene sequence: CDR1 SGHVS, CDR2 FNYEAQ. This CDR3 contains 17 residues. CDR3 in DNA: TGTGCCAGCAGCTTAGCGCAGGCAGGGGGTCCTGGAAACACCATATATTTT. It is translated as CASSLAQAGGPGNTIYF.

This clone was seen a few times. The chain links TRBV5-4 to TRBJ1-6; 7 bases map to TRBD1. Germline V gene data show CDR1 as SGHNT and CDR2 as YYREEE (reference sequence). The V gene end was trimmed by 1 base and the J gene end by 7 bases; junction bases not matched to a gene: 2. This CDR3 has 14 residues. In nucleotides, the CDR3 is TGTGCCAGCAGCTTGACAGGGGAAAATTCACCCCTCCACTTT. Encoded protein: CASSLTGENSPLHF.

The J gene is TRBJ1-5, the V gene TRBV6-5, with D tentatively TRBD1 (6 bases). The V gene's germline CDR1 is MNHEY and CDR2 SVGAGI. This CDR3 region has 14 residues. The V and J ends lost 2 bases and 6 bases respectively, with 11 bases between them. The chain's CDR3 is CASSYAGVGQPQHF. CDR3 nucleotides: TGTGCCAGCAGTTACGCAGGGGTGGGTCAGCCCCAGCATTTT.

This sequence joins TRBV5-1 and TRBJ2-7; D could derive from TRBD1 or TRBD2 (5 bases each). Trimming shortened V by 4 bases and J by 5 bases, and 16 bases separated the two germline ends. The CDR3 is made up of 14 amino acids. CDR1 is SGHRS, CDR2 YFSETQ, per germline. The CDR3 nucleotides are TGCGCCAGCAGCCGAACCCATCTGGGGGACGAGCAGTACTTC. Protein product: CASSRTHLGDEQYF.

The chain joins TRBV18 to TRBJ2-7; 8 nucleotides line up with TRBD2. Germline CDR1 is KGHSH and CDR2 is LQKENI. J was trimmed by 4 bases and V by 4 bases; bases with no gene match: 6. The length of the CDR3 is 14 residues. The CDR3 coding sequence is TGTGCCAGCTCACTATCGGGAGGGACGTACGAGCAGTACTTC. Residues: CASSLSGGTYEQYF. The variable domain in full, completed from reference TRBV18 and TRBJ2-7, reads NAGVMQNPRHLVRRRGQEARLRCSPMKGHSHVYWYRQLPEEGLKFMVYLQKENIIDESGMPKERFSAEFPKEGPSILRIQQVVRGDSAAYFCASSLSGGTYEQYFGPGTRLTVT.

V gene TRBV25-1 combines with J gene TRBJ2-3; a weak D match, TRBD1 (5 bases). Germline V gene sequence: CDR1 MGHDK, CDR2 SYGVNS. Trimming removed 4 bases at V and 0 bases at J, with 8 bases between. This CDR3 comprises 14 residues. The CDR3, as DNA: TGTGCCAGCAGTGGGACACCTAGCACAGATACGCAGTATTTT. It yields the protein CASSGTPSTDTQYF.

On this clone: The same CDR3 is also encoded by other DNA sequences in this sample. The rearrangement joins TRBV7-2 to TRBJ2-7; the match to TRBD1 covers 9 bases. The trim removed 5 bases at V and 4 bases at J, leaving 3 bases unmatched. This CDR3 is 13 amino acids long. In germline, CDR1 is SGHTA, CDR2 FQGNSA. CDR3 coding DNA: TGTGCCAGCAGCCCGGACAGGGGATACGAGCAGTACTTC. This gives the protein CASSPDRGYEQYF. Supplemented by reference TRBV7-2 and TRBJ2-7, the full variable domain reads GAGVSQSPSNKVTEKGKDVELRCDPISGHTALYWYRQSLGQGLEFLIYFQGNSAPDKSGLPSDRFSAERTGGSVSTLTIQRTQQEDSAVYLCASSPDRGYEQYFGPGTRLTVT.

This clone has a single count. This chain uses TRBV5-6 with TRBJ1-4; D is undetermined. V dropped 0 bases and J dropped 0 bases, with 6 bases sitting between them. The germline gives CDR1 SGHDT, CDR2 YYEEEE. The CDR3 runs 15 residues. CDR3: CASSLAKTTNEKLFF. DNA for the CDR3: TGTGCCAGCAGCTTGGCGAAGACAACTAATGAAAAACTGTTTTTT.

The J gene is TRBJ1-5, the V gene TRBV19, with D maybe TRBD1 (6 bases). Trimming pared 7 bases from V and 2 bases from J, leaving 15 bases between. Looked up from germline, CDR1 is LNHDA and CDR2 is SQIVND (reference sequence). The CDR3 has 15 amino acids. The CDR3 sequence is CASTPPRGGNQPQHF. The CDR3 DNA follows: TGTGCCAGTACTCCGCCGAGGGGGGGCAATCAGCCCCAGCATTTT.

Only one count was recorded for this clone. The CDR3 is CASSLSGIQETQYF. CDR3 DNA sequence: TGTGCCAGCAGCTTATCGGGCATCCAAGAGACCCAGTACTTC. The V call is TRBV7-2, the J call TRBJ2-5, with unresolved D. Germline V gene sequence: CDR1 SGHTA, CDR2 FQGNSA. V gave up 2 bases and J gave up 1 base, with 8 bases separating them. This CDR3 has 14 amino acids.

The gene calls are TRBV29-1 and TRBJ1-2, with TRBD1 matching 12 bases. Germline CDR1 SQVTM, CDR2 ANQGSEA. Germline trimming cut 1 base from V and 3 bases from J; bases unmatched to any gene: 9. CDR3 size: 17 residues. In DNA form, the CDR3 reads TGCAGCGTTGAAGCGGGACAGGGGGCCTCCCCTGACTATGGCTACACCTTC. Protein: CSVEAGQGASPDYGYTF.

The J gene is TRBJ2-2, the V gene TRBV2; tentative D call: TRBD1 (6 bases). Germline-derived CDR1 and CDR2 are SNHLY and FYNNEI. This CDR3 has 15 residues. V was clipped by 8 bases and J by 4 bases, with 17 bases between them. The CDR3 bases are TGTGCCAGCGGCTCGACAGGCACCCCCACCGGGGAGCTGTTTTTT. As protein: CASGSTGTPTGELFF.

V usage is TRBV7-8 and J usage is TRBJ1-1; D unresolved. Per germline, CDR1 SGHVS and CDR2 FQNEAQ. The V gene lost 5 bases and the J gene lost 4 bases, with 8 bases spanning the gap. The CDR3 has 12 amino acids. CDR3: CASSPFGTEAFF. CDR3 in DNA: TGTGCCAGCAGCCCCTTCGGCACTGAAGCTTTCTTT.

The sample holds one count of this clone. This chain connects TRBV7-8 to TRBJ2-7, with a weak D call TRBD1 (6 bases). The V gene lost 2 bases and the J gene lost 0 bases, with 14 bases spanning the gap. Germline loops: CDR1 SGHVS, CDR2 FQNEAQ. This CDR3 spans 16 amino acids. The CDR3 region is CASSLPSRDISYEQYF. The CDR3 DNA follows: TGTGCCAGCAGCTTACCTTCCCGGGACATCTCCTACGAGCAGTACTTC.

V usage is TRBV19 and J usage is TRBJ1-2; 12 bases match TRBD1. This CDR3 is built from 14 residues. V trimming: 6 bases; J trimming: 6 bases; junction bases outside the gene matches: 5. Per germline, CDR1 LNHDA and CDR2 SQIVND (reference sequence). CDR3 residues: CASRTGQGADGYTF. As DNA, the CDR3 is TGTGCCAGTAGAACGGGACAGGGGGCGGATGGCTACACCTTC.

The chain carries TRBV5-1 and TRBJ1-1; 8 bases are a match to TRBD1. Trimming cost V 0 bases and J 1 base; bases outside gene matches: 5. CDR3 size: 16 residues. CDR1 SGHRS and CDR2 YFSETQ come from the germline V gene. The CDR3 loop reads CASSLAGTGGNTEAFF. The CDR3 DNA reads as TGCGCCAGCAGCTTGGCCGGAACAGGGGGGAACACTGAAGCTTTCTTT.

This clone was observed a few times. The chain is built from TRBV6-1 and TRBJ1-6; D possibly corresponds to TRBD1 (6 bases). The CDR3 covers 19 residues. Trimming left V 1 base short and J 0 bases short, with 16 bases between. Looked up from germline, CDR1 is MNHNS and CDR2 is SASEGT. This CDR3 reads CASSEGQVDYHSYNSPLHF. The CDR3, as DNA: TGTGCCAGCAGTGAAGGACAGGTCGATTACCACTCCTATAATTCACCCCTCCACTTT.

The chain combines TRBV11-2 with TRBJ1-2; 7 positions match TRBD1. J was trimmed by 4 bases and V by 5 bases; bases with no gene match: 10. The CDR3 is 15 residues long. Germline CDR1 SGHAT, CDR2 FQNNGV. The chain's CDR3 is CASSVVAGGSYGYTF. CDR3 in DNA: TGTGCCAGCAGCGTAGTGGCAGGGGGTAGCTATGGCTACACCTTC.

The table lists this clone with a few counts. The rearrangement uses TRBV2 and TRBJ1-5; TRBD1 agrees at 9 bases. The CDR3 runs 14 residues. V was pared by 7 bases and J by 7 bases, with 8 bases of the junction left unmatched. Germline V gene data show CDR1 as SNHLY and CDR2 as FYNNEI. The DNA of the CDR3 is TGTGCCAGCAAGGAGGACAGGGGCGGACAGCCCCAGCATTTT. The encoded protein is CASKEDRGGQPQHF. The full variable domain, completed using reference TRBV2 and TRBJ1-5, is EPEVTQTPSHQVTQMGQEVILRCVPISNHLYFYWYRQILGQKVEFLVSFYNNEISEKSEIFDDQFSVERPDGSNFTLKIRSTKLEDSAMYFCASKEDRGGQPQHFGDGTRLSIL.